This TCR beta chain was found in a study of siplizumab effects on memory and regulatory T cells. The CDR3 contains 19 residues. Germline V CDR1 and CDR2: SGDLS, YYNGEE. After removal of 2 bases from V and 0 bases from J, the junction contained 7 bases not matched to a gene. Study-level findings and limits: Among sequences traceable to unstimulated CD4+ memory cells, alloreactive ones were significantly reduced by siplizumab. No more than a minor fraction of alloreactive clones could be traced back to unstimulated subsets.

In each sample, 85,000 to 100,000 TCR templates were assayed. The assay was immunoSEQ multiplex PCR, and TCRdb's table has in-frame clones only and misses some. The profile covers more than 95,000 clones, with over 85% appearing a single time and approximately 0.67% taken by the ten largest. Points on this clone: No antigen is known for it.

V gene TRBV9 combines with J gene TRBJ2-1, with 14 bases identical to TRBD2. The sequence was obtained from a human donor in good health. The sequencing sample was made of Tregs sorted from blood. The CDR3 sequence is CASSVGTSGSPSSYNEQFF. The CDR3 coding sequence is TGTGCCAGCAGCGTCGGGACTAGCGGGAGTCCCAGCTCCTACAATGAGCAGTTCTTC.